This T cell receptor (beta chain) is drawn from a study of patients and donors after allogeneic stem cell transplantation. The ends were cut back, 6 bases at V and 3 bases at J, with 17 bases in the middle. Germline assignment: CDR1 SNHLY and CDR2 FYNNEI. The CDR3 spans 15 residues. TCRdb reprocessed the RT-PCR reads with MiXCR, giving one entry per CDR3 protein. This repertoire shows some 150,000 distinct CDR3 sequences, over 30% found once; its top ten account for 40% to 55%. Sequencing was carried out using blood, either unsorted or a sorted T cell fraction (not recorded which). The chain couples TRBV2 to TRBJ1-1; perhaps TRBD1 as D (6 bases). The source is a human donor who was either an allogeneic HSCT recipient or a stem cell or donor lymphocyte infusion donor (not recorded which). It is not recorded whose cells these are; they may come from a transplant donor. CDR3 in amino acids: CASRKDRGQDTEAFF. CDR3 DNA sequence: TGTGCCAGCAGAAAGGACCGGGGGCAGGACACTGAAGCTTTCTTT.